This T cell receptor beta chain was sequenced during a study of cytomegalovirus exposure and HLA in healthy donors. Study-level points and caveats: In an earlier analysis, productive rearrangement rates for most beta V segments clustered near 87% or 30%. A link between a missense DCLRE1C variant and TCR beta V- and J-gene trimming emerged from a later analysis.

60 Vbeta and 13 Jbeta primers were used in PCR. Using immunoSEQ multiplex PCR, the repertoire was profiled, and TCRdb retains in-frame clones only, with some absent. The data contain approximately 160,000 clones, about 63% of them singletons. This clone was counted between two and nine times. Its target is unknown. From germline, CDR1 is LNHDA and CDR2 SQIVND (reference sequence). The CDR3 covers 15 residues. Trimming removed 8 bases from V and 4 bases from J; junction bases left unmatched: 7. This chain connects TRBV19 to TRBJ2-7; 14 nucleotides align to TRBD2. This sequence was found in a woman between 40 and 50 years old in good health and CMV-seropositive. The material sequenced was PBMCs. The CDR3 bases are TGTGCCAGTGCCGGACTAGCGGGAGGAGTTTACGAGCAGTACTTC. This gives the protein CASAGLAGGVYEQYF.